These T cell receptor beta chains were read from a single sample in a study of cytomegalovirus exposure and HLA in healthy donors. The repertoire was sequenced with immunoSEQ multiplex PCR; TCRdb's copy has only in-frame clones and lacks some. Of about 160,000 clones detected, approximately 89% appear once; the ten largest clones hold just over 4%. Sequencing was done on a sample of PBMCs. Receptors were obtained from a man aged 18 to 30 in good health and CMV-seropositive. Both conserved end residues are part of each CDR3. The D gene is left open where the match is weak. Clone size is given for some rows only: seen once, a few or many times, or a class if the clone is expanded.

len | abundance | j_gene | d_gene | v_gene | CDR3aa | CDR3nt
15 | - | TRBJ2-4 | - | TRBV5-1 | CASSFGTSQGNIQYF | TGCGCCAGCAGCTTTGGGACTTCCCAAGGCAACATTCAGTACTTC
14 | - | TRBJ1-5 | - | TRBV6-5 | CASSYSGRDQPQHF | TGTGCCAGCAGTTACTCTGGGAGAGATCAGCCCCAGCATTTT
14 | - | TRBJ2-2 | - | TRBV27 | CASSAGLNTGELFF | TGTGCCAGCAGTGCGGGACTGAACACCGGGGAGCTGTTTTTT
17 | - | TRBJ2-2 | TRBD2 | TRBV2 | CASSVIAGGSNTGELFF | TGTGCCAGCAGTGTGATAGCGGGAGGATCGAACACCGGGGAGCTGTTTTTT
16 | - | TRBJ2-1 | TRBD1 | TRBV4-2 | CASSQRDRGSYNEQFF | TGTGCCAGCAGCCAAAGGGACAGGGGGAGCTACAATGAGCAGTTCTTC
15 | - | TRBJ2-7 | - | TRBV11-3 | CASSYSRDTSYEQYF | TGTGCCAGCAGCTATTCCCGGGACACATCCTACGAGCAGTACTTC
16 | - | TRBJ2-4 | TRBD1 | TRBV19 | CASSQTGGSAKNIQYF | TGTGCCAGTAGTCAGACAGGGGGCTCAGCCAAAAACATTCAGTACTTC
16 | - | TRBJ2-3 | TRBD1 | TRBV11-3 | CASSLPGQGAGDTQYF | TGTGCCAGCAGCTTACCAGGACAGGGGGCGGGGGATACGCAGTATTTT
16 | - | TRBJ2-7 | TRBD2 | TRBV5-3 | CARSLVGLASSYEQYF | TGTGCCAGAAGCTTGGTTGGACTAGCGAGCTCCTACGAGCAGTACTTC
14 | - | TRBJ1-2 | - | TRBV11-3 | CASSLGQALGGYTF | TGTGCCAGCAGCTTAGGACAGGCCTTAGGTGGCTACACCTTC
13 | - | TRBJ1-2 | - | TRBV6-1 | CASSEPRVNGYTF | TGTGCCAGCAGTGAACCCAGGGTCAACGGCTACACCTTC
14 | - | TRBJ2-7 | TRBD2 | TRBV13 | CASSSGLESYEQYF | TGTGCCAGCAGCTCGGGACTAGAGTCCTACGAGCAGTACTTC
15 | - | TRBJ2-3 | TRBD1 | TRBV7-9 | CASSLGTAGTDTQYF | TGTGCCAGCAGCCTCGGGACAGCCGGCACAGATACGCAGTATTTT
14 | many | TRBJ1-1 | TRBD1 | TRBV6-6 | CASKAGTVNTEAFF | TGTGCCAGCAAGGCCGGGACAGTGAACACTGAAGCTTTCTTT
13 | once | TRBJ1-5 | TRBD1 | TRBV6-1 | CASRRQGGWLQHF | TGTGCCAGCAGGAGACAGGGTGGGTGGCTTCAGCATTTT